These 10 T cell receptor beta chains came from one sample sequenced in a study of identical twins. TCRdb passed the 5' RACE reads through MiXCR, listing each CDR3 protein once. The sample has hundreds of thousands of distinct CDR3 sequences; roughly 7.2% are singletons. The data also belong to a second study, concerning yellow fever vaccine responses in identical twins.

Sequencing input: PBMCs. These receptors were obtained from a woman between 18 and 29 years old in good health.

This clonotype has just a few counts. The chain uses TRBV19 and TRBJ2-3; D unclear. Per germline, CDR1 LNHDA and CDR2 SQIVND (reference sequence). The V end was cut by 2 bases, the J end by 2 bases, with 2 bases between. The CDR3 contains 12 residues. The CDR3 nucleotides are TGTGCCAGTAGTATAAACACAGATACGCAGTATTTT. Its translation: CASSINTDTQYF.

This clonotype was recorded many times. The rearrangement joins TRBV20-1 to TRBJ1-5; TRBD1 might be the D (5 bases). Trimming pared 5 bases from V and 4 bases from J, leaving 12 bases between. The CDR3 is 13 residues long. CDR1 is DFQATT and CDR2 is SNEGSKA in the germline V gene (reference sequence). DNA for the CDR3: TGCAGTGCTTCAGGGTCCCCTAATCAGCCCCAGCATTTT. Its translation: CSASGSPNQPQHF.

In its sample, this clonotype was seen a few times. The V and J genes are TRBV4-1 and TRBJ2-1; 7 bases are a match to TRBD1. Trimming cost V 9 bases and J 4 bases; bases outside gene matches: 3. The germline V gene has CDR1 MGHRA and CDR2 YSYEKL. The CDR3 has 12 amino acids. CDR3 residues: CASKDRYNEQFF. CDR3 DNA sequence: TGCGCCAGTAAGGACAGGTACAATGAGCAGTTCTTC.

This clonotype showed up just a few times. The chain uses TRBV12-3 or TRBV12-4 and TRBJ2-2; TRBD1 matches at 11 bases. The CDR3 runs 16 residues. V gave up 8 bases and J gave up 6 bases; unmatched junction bases: 11. This CDR3 reads CASLPWGQGVAGELFF. CDR3 bases: TGTGCCAGCTTGCCGTGGGGACAGGGGGTAGCCGGGGAGCTGTTTTTT.

This clonotype was counted between two and nine times. The V call is TRBV5-1, the J call TRBJ2-2, with 8 bases that match TRBD2. Germline values: CDR1 SGHRS, CDR2 YFSETQ. The CDR3 spans 16 residues. With 4 bases clipped from V and 3 bases from J, the junction kept 8 bases outside the gene matches. This chain's CDR3 is CASSVQLAAYTGELFF. CDR3 sequence (DNA): TGCGCCAGCAGCGTTCAACTAGCGGCATACACCGGGGAGCTGTTTTTT. Full variable domain (outside the CDR3, taken from reference TRBV5-1 and TRBJ2-2): KAGVTQTPRYLIKTRGQQVTLSCSPISGHRSVSWYQQTPGQGLQFLFEYFSETQRNKGNFPGRFSGRQFSNSRSEMNVSTLELGDSALYLCASSVQLAAYTGELFFGEGSRLTVL.

Concerning this clonotype itself: A junction end diverges from the germline sequence, so it may reflect a read error. V is TRBV11-2 and J is TRBJ2-7; D is ambiguous. Germline loops: CDR1 SGHAT, CDR2 FQNNGV. This CDR3 region has 10 residues. This CDR3 is CASSVEEQYF. Written as DNA, the CDR3 is TGTGCCAGCAGCGTAGAGGAGCAGTACTTC.

This clonotype was found many times. The chain is built from TRBV5-1 and TRBJ2-5, with D possibly matching TRBD1 (6 bases). The CDR3 runs to 13 residues. The V and J ends lost 7 bases and 5 bases respectively, with 15 bases between them. Germline lookup yields CDR1 SGHRS and CDR2 YFSETQ. The CDR3 here is CASHNRVRETQYF. In nucleotides, the CDR3 is TGCGCCAGCCACAACAGGGTTCGGGAGACCCAGTACTTC.

CDR3: CASGPPWGETQYF. In nucleotides, the CDR3 is TGTGCCAGCGGCCCCCCCTGGGGAGAGACCCAGTACTTC. V gene TRBV11-2 combines with J gene TRBJ2-5; D is unresolved. Germline CDR1 and CDR2: SGHAT and FQNNGV. The CDR3 has 13 amino acids. V dropped 8 bases and J dropped 4 bases, with 14 bases sitting between them.

This clonotype was observed at least ten times. This chain joins TRBV12-3 or TRBV12-4 and TRBJ2-3, with 8 bases identical to TRBD1. With 3 bases clipped from V and 4 bases from J, the junction kept 12 bases outside the gene matches. CDR3 length: 17 amino acids. In nucleotides, the CDR3 is TGTGCCAGCAGTTTGCAGAGGGCAGGGGGCAGGGCAGATACGCAGTATTTT. The encoded protein is CASSLQRAGGRADTQYF.

The chain carries TRBV18 and TRBJ2-1; D might be TRBD2 (6 bases). Germline V gives CDR1 KGHSH, CDR2 LQKENI. There are 16 residues in the CDR3. Trimming took off 0 bases at V and 2 bases at J, with 11 bases between the two ends. CDR3 nucleotides: TGTGCCAGCTCACCACCGGCTAGCGCAACCTACAATGAGCAGTTCTTC. Encoded protein: CASSPPASATYNEQFF.